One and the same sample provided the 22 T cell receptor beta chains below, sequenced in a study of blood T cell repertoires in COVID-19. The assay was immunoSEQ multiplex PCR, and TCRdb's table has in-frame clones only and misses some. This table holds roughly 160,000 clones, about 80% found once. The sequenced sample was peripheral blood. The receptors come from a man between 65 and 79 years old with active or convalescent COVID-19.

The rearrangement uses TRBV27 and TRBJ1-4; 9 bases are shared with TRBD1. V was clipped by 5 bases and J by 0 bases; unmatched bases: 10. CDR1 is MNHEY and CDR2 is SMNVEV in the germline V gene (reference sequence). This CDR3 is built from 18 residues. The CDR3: CASSAYGTGMATNEKLFF. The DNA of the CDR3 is TGTGCCAGCAGTGCCTACGGGACAGGGATGGCAACTAATGAAAAACTGTTTTTT.

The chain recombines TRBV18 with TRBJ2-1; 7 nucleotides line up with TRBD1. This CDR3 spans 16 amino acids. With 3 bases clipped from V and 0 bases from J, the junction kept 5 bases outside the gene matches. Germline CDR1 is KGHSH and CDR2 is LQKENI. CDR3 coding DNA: TGTGCCAGCTCACCGGGACAGACTTCCTCCTACAATGAGCAGTTCTTC. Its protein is CASSPGQTSSYNEQFF.

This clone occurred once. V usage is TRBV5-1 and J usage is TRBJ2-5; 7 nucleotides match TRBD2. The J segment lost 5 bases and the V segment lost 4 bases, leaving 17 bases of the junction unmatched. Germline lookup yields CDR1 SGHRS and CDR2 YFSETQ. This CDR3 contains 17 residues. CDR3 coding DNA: TGCGCCAGCAGCCCCGAAGGGCGGGGGACCCTGGAGGAGACCCAGTACTTC. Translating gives CASSPEGRGTLEETQYF.

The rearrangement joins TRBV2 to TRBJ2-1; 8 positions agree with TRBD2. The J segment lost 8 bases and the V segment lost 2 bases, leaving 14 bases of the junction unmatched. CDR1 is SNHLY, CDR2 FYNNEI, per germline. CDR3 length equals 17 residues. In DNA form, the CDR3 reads TGTGCCAGCAGTGAAACCCACACTAGCGGACCCCTGGATGAGCAGTTCTTC. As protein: CASSETHTSGPLDEQFF.

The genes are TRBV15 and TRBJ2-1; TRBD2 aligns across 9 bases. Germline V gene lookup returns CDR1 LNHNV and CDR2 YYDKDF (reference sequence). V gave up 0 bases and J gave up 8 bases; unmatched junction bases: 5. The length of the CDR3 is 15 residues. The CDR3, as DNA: TGTGCCACCAGCAGAGAACTAGCGGGTTCCCATGAGCAGTTCTTC. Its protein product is CATSRELAGSHEQFF. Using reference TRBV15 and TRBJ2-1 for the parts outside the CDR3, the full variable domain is DAMVIQNPRYQVTQFGKPVTLSCSQTLNHNVMYWYQQKSSQAPKLLFHYYDKDFNNEADTPDNFQSRRPNTSFCFLDIRSPGLGDTAMYLCATSRELAGSHEQFFGPGTRLTVL.

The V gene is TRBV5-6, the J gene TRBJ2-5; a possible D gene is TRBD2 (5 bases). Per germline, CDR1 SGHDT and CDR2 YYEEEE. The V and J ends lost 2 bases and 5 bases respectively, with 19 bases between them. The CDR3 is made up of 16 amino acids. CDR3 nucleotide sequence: TGTGCCAGCAGCTTCTTTCGCGGGCAGGTGGCGGAGACCCAGTACTTC. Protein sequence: CASSFFRGQVAETQYF.

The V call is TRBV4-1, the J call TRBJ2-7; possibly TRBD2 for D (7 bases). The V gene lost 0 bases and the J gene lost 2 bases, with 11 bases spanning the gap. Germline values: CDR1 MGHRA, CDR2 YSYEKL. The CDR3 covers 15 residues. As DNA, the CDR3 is TGCGCCAGCAGCCAAGAATCGGGGGGCACCTACGAGCAGTACTTC. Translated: CASSQESGGTYEQYF.

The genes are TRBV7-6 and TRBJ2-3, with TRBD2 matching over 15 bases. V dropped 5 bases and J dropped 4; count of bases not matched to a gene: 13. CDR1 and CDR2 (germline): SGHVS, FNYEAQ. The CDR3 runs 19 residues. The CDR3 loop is CASSRGLAGGPAFSDTQYF. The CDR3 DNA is TGTGCCAGCAGCCGAGGACTAGCGGGAGGGCCCGCTTTTTCAGATACGCAGTATTTT.

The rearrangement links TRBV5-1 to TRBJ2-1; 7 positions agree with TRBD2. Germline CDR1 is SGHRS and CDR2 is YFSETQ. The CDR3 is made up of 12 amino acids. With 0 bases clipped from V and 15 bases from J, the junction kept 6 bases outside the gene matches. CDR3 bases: TGCGCCAGCAGCTTGGAGACGGGGAGGGGGTTCTTC. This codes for CASSLETGRGFF.

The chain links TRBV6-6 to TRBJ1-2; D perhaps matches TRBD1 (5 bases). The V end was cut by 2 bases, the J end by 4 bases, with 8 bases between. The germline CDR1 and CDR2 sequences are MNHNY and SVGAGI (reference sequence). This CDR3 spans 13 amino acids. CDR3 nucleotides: TGTGCCAGCAGTTACGACAGTATCTATGGCTACACCTTC. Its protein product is CASSYDSIYGYTF.

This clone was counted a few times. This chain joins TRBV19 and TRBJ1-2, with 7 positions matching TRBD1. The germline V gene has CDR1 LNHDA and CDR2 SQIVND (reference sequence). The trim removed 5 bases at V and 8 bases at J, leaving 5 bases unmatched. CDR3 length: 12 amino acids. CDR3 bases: TGTGCCAGTAGTGCATACAGGGGAGGCTACACCTTC. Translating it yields CASSAYRGGYTF. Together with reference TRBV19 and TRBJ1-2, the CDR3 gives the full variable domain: DGGITQSPKYLFRKEGQNVTLSCEQNLNHDAMYWYRQDPGQGLRLIYYSQIVNDFQKGDIAEGYSVSREKKESFPLTVTSAQKNPTAFYLCASSAYRGGYTFGSGTRLTVV.

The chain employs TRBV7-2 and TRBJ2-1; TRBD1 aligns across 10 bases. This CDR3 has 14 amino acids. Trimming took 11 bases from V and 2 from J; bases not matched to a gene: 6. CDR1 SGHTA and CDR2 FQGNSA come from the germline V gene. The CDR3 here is CASTGQGTYNEQFF. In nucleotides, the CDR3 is TGTGCCTCAACGGGACAGGGGACCTACAATGAGCAGTTCTTC.

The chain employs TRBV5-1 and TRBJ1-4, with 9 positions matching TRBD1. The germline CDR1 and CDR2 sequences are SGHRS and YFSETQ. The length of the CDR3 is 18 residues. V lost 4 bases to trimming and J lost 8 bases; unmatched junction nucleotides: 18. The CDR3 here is CASSGEGRAQGAGEKLFF. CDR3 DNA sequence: TGCGCCAGCAGCGGAGAAGGTAGAGCACAGGGGGCCGGGGAAAAACTGTTTTTT.

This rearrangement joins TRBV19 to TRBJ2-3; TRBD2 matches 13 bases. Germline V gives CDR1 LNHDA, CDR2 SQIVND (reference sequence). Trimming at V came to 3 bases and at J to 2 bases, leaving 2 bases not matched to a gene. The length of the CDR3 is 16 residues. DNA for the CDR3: TGTGCCAGTAGTATGGGACTAGCGGGACCCACAGATACGCAGTATTTT. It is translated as CASSMGLAGPTDTQYF.

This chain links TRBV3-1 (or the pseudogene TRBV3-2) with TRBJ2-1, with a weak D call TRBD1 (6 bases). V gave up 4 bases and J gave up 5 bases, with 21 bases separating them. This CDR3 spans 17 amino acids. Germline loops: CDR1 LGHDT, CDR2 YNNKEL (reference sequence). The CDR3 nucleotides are TGTGCCAGCAGCCGGGCCATTACAGGGCCATCTAACAATGAGCAGTTCTTC. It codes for CASSRAITGPSNNEQFF.

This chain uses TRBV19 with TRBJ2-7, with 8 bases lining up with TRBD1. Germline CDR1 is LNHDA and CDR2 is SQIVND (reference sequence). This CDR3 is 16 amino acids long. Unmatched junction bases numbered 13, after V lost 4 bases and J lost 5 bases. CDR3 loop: CASSRDRPPLNNEQYF. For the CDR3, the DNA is TGTGCCAGTAGTAGGGACAGGCCCCCACTAAACAACGAGCAGTACTTC.

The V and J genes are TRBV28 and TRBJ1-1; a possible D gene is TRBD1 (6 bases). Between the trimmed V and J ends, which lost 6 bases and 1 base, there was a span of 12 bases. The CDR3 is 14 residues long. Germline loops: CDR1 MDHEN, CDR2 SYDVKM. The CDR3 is CASRRGGSNTEAFF. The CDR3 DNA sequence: TGTGCCAGCAGGAGGGGGGGTTCGAACACTGAAGCTTTCTTT.

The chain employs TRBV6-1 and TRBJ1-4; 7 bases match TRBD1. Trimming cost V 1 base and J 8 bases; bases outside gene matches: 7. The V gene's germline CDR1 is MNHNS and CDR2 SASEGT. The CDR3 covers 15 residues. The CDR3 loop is CASSEGQGHWEKLFF. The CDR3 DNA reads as TGTGCCAGCAGTGAAGGACAGGGTCATTGGGAAAAACTGTTTTTT.

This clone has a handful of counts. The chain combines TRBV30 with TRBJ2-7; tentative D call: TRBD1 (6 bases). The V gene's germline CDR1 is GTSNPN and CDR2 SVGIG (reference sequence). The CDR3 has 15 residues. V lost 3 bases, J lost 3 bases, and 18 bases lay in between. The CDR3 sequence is CAWRAPPGHLYEQYF. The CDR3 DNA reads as TGTGCCTGGAGAGCTCCCCCGGGACACCTCTACGAGCAGTACTTC.

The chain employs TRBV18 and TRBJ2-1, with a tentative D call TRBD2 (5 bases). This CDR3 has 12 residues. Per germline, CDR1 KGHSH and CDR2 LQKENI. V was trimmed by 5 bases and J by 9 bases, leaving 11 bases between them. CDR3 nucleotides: TGTGCCAGCTCAACGGGGTCAGGTGAGCAGTTCTTC. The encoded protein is CASSTGSGEQFF.

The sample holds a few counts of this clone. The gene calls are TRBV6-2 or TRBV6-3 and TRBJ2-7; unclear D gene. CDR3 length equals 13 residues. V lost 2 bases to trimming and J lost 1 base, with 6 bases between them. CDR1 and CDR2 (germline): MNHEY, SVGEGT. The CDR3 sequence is CASSYTFSYEQYF. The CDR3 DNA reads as TGTGCCAGCAGTTACACATTTTCCTACGAGCAGTACTTC.

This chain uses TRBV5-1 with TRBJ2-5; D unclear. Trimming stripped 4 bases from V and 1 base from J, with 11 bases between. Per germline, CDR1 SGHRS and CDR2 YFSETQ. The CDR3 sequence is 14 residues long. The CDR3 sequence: CASSPKQPQETQYF. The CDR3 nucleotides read TGCGCCAGCAGCCCAAAACAGCCCCAAGAGACCCAGTACTTC.